Given below is one TCR beta chain in context. The germline gives CDR1 SGHRS, CDR2 YFSETQ. Trimming took 0 bases from V and 4 from J; bases not matched to a gene: 3. This CDR3 comprises 14 residues. The sample belongs to a study of blood T cell repertoires in COVID-19. Study details: The origin of the acute and convalescent COVID-19 samples was the United States, Italy and Spain. Nucleic acid was either cDNA or gDNA, and it came from T cells, B-cell-depleted T cells, or PBMCs.

Original data processing: Cell counts per sample came from amplifying reference gene primers. Libraries were prepared by immunoSEQ multiplex PCR; TCRdb keeps only in-frame clonotypes and omits some of them. V and J calls and clone size are those listed in that table; D and trimming were worked out from the DNA. The data contain hundreds of thousands of clones, more than 65% of them seen just once; the ten biggest clones take up 7.9%. This chain links TRBV5-1 with TRBJ1-1; TRBD1 matches at 7 bases. The sequence derives from a woman older than 75 with acute or convalescent COVID-19. The sequenced material came from peripheral blood. The CDR3 here is CASSLGTGGTEAFF. The DNA for the CDR3 is TGCGCCAGCAGCTTGGGGACAGGAGGCACTGAAGCTTTCTTT.